A single sample is the source of the 16 T cell receptor beta chains below, sequenced in a study of human T cells and chemical hapten exposure. Time point noted: patch test 2, 6 weeks after DPC sensitization. Regarding treatment: therapeutic diphenylcyclopropenone sensitization with weekly scalp DPC. Each CDR3 protein is one row after TCRdb ran MiXCR on the RACE reads. Of about 40,000 distinct CDR3 sequences listed, around 3.2% are singletons. This material consisted of whole blood, taken in connection with sensitization to the hapten diphenylcyclopropenone (DPC). The origin of the receptors is a man aged 35-49 years with alopecia areata. Some clones in this sample may be carry-over from other donors' samples.

This clonotype has a count of ten or more. The gene calls are TRBV7-2 and TRBJ2-3; TRBD2 aligns across 8 bases. The V gene end was trimmed by 0 bases and the J gene end by 1 base; junction bases not matched to a gene: 12. Germline V gene sequence: CDR1 SGHTA, CDR2 FQGNSA. The CDR3 is made up of 19 amino acids. Written as DNA, the CDR3 is TGTGCCAGCAGCTTAGCACTCCGGGCGGCGGGAGGACGCACAGATACGCAGTATTTT. Translated, it gives CASSLALRAAGGRTDTQYF. Full variable domain (rest looked up from reference TRBV7-2 and TRBJ2-3): GAGVSQSPSNKVTEKGKDVELRCDPISGHTALYWYRQSLGQGLEFLIYFQGNSAPDKSGLPSDRFSAERTGGSVSTLTIQRTQQEDSAVYLCASSLALRAAGGRTDTQYFGPGTRLTVL.

This clonotype was seen many times. The chain carries TRBV27 and TRBJ2-7; D might be TRBD1 (5 bases). Germline CDR1 reads MNHEY; CDR2 reads SMNVEV (reference sequence). Trimming left V 0 bases short and J 3 bases short, with 9 bases between. This CDR3 has 14 amino acids. CDR3 nucleotides: TGTGCCAGCAGTTTATCGCAGGGTAGCTACGAGCAGTACTTC. Translated, it gives CASSLSQGSYEQYF.

At least ten counts were recorded for this clonotype. The chain joins TRBV12-3 or TRBV12-4 to TRBJ2-1; 7 positions match TRBD1. The junction had 10 bases not matched to a gene; V was cut back by 7 bases and J by 4 bases. CDR3 length equals 15 residues. As DNA, the CDR3 is TGTGCCAGCACCCCACCCGGGACAGTATACAATGAGCAGTTCTTC. This translates into CASTPPGTVYNEQFF.

In this sample, this clonotype turned up a few times. The chain combines TRBV7-3 with TRBJ1-1, with a possible D match to TRBD1 (5 bases). Trimming took 1 base from V and 10 from J, leaving 13 bases between them. Per the germline V gene, CDR1 is SGHTA and CDR2 is FQGTGA. The CDR3 covers 13 residues. CDR3 nucleotides: TGTGCCAGCAGCTTAAATACGGGGGTCGGAGCTTTCTTT. Translation gives CASSLNTGVGAFF. The full variable domain, its missing parts supplied by reference TRBV7-3 and TRBJ1-1, is GAGVSQTPSNKVTEKGKYVELRCDPISGHTALYWYRQSLGQGPEFLIYFQGTGAADDSGLPNDRFFAVRPEGSVSTLKIQRTERGDSAVYLCASSLNTGVGAFFGQGTRLTVV.

A remark on this clonotype: Possible read error: a much larger clone is one base away. The rearrangement uses TRBV6-5 and TRBJ1-1, with D hard to call. This CDR3 spans 14 amino acids. The germline gives CDR1 MNHEY, CDR2 SVGAGI. Written as DNA, the CDR3 is TGTGCCAGCTGTTACCTCGCAGCTAACACTGAAGCTTTCTTT. Translation: CASCYLAANTEAFF.

Many counts were recorded for this clonotype. V usage is TRBV21-1 and J usage is TRBJ1-1; the table's D call of TRBD1 was not tested on the DNA. TRBV21-1 is a listed pseudogene. The CDR3 spans 14 residues. The CDR3 DNA reads as TGTGCCAGCAGGCTGACAGGGCTGAACACTGAAGCTTTCTTT. It yields the protein CASRLTGLNTEAFF.

This clonotype was counted many times. The V and J genes are TRBV5-1 and TRBJ1-5; 7 bases are shared with TRBD1. Trimming at V came to 0 bases and at J to 6 bases, leaving 9 bases not matched to a gene. The CDR3 loop spans 16 amino acids. CDR1 SGHRS and CDR2 YFSETQ come from the germline V gene. This chain's CDR3 is CASSLGTGSDVQPQHF. Written as DNA, the CDR3 is TGCGCCAGCAGCTTGGGGACAGGTTCAGACGTTCAGCCCCAGCATTTT.

This clonotype appeared many times. The V and J genes are TRBV12-3 or TRBV12-4 and TRBJ2-3; 8 bases are a match to TRBD1. The V gene end was trimmed by 2 bases and the J gene end by 3 bases; junction bases not matched to a gene: 4. The CDR3 is 15 residues long. CDR3 in amino acids: CASSLRDRLTDTQYF. DNA of the CDR3: TGTGCCAGCAGTTTAAGGGACAGGCTTACAGATACGCAGTATTTT.

This clonotype has a count of ten or more. The genes are TRBV19 and TRBJ1-5; D gene unclear. The CDR3 has 15 amino acids. Trimming took off 2 bases at V and 0 bases at J, with 8 bases between the two ends. Germline V gives CDR1 LNHDA, CDR2 SQIVND (reference sequence). CDR3 nucleotides: TGTGCCAGTAGTATATCCAGGTCTAGCAATCAGCCCCAGCATTTT. It is translated as CASSISRSSNQPQHF.

This clonotype was seen many times. The V call is TRBV20-1, the J call TRBJ2-1, with D tentatively TRBD2 (5 bases). The CDR3 is made up of 15 amino acids. V dropped 1 base and J dropped 0 bases, with 10 bases sitting between them. Germline CDR1 and CDR2: DFQATT and SNEGSKA (reference sequence). For the CDR3, the DNA is TGCAGTGCTAGAGGAGAGCGGATCTCCTACAATGAGCAGTTCTTC. Translated: CSARGERISYNEQFF.

This clonotype showed up many times. This sequence joins TRBV20-1 and TRBJ1-2, with a possible D match to TRBD1 (6 bases). V dropped 1 base and J dropped 4 bases, with 10 bases sitting between them. This CDR3 comprises 13 residues. Per the germline V gene, CDR1 is DFQATT and CDR2 is SNEGSKA (reference sequence). Here the CDR3 DNA reads TGCAGTGCTAGAGCTACAGGGCCCTATGGCTACACCTTC. Translation gives CSARATGPYGYTF.

This clonotype came up many times. The V gene is TRBV6-5, the J gene TRBJ2-3, with 12 bases lining up with TRBD2. CDR1 and CDR2 from the germline V gene are MNHEY and SVGAGI. J lost 3 bases, V lost 6 bases, and 4 bases had no gene match. The CDR3 is 15 amino acids. The CDR3 DNA follows: TGTGCCAGCAGCGTCCTAGCGGGAGGGACAGATACGCAGTATTTT. Protein sequence: CASSVLAGGTDTQYF.

This clonotype was found a few times. The genes are TRBV24-1 and TRBJ2-1; D remains ambiguous. This CDR3 contains 11 residues. Trimming removed 0 bases from V and 9 bases from J, with 2 bases in between. The germline CDR1 and CDR2 sequences are KGHDR and SFDVKD. CDR3 sequence reads: CATSDLGEQFF. The CDR3 DNA follows: TGTGCCACCAGTGATTTGGGTGAGCAGTTCTTC.

Many counts were recorded for this clonotype. The chain joins TRBV7-6 to TRBJ2-7; 7 positions agree with TRBD2. In germline, CDR1 is SGHVS, CDR2 FNYEAQ. J gave up 2 bases and V 2 bases, and 3 bases lay outside the gene matches. The CDR3 sequence is 14 residues long. CDR3 region: CASSLTGTTYEQYF. The CDR3 nucleotides read TGTGCCAGCAGCTTAACGGGGACTACCTACGAGCAGTACTTC.

This clonotype was found many times. This sequence joins TRBV6-5 and TRBJ2-1; D is undetermined. This CDR3 has 13 residues. The V gene's germline CDR1 is MNHEY and CDR2 SVGAGI. V was pared by 0 bases and J by 7 bases, with 7 bases between. CDR3 sequence reads: CASSYSTTNEQFF. CDR3 bases: TGTGCCAGCAGTTACTCGACAACTAATGAGCAGTTCTTC.

Ten or more counts support this clonotype. The chain employs TRBV28 and TRBJ1-3; D is possibly TRBD1 (5 bases). Trimming cost V 2 bases and J 0 bases, with 8 bases left between them. The germline V gene encodes CDR1 MDHEN and CDR2 SYDVKM. CDR3 size: 15 residues. CDR3 coding DNA: TGTGCCAGCAGTTTAGCAGGGAGCTCTGGAAACACCATATATTTT. Its protein is CASSLAGSSGNTIYF.